Each of the 22 T cell receptor beta chains below was sequenced from the same sample in a study of blood T cell repertoires in COVID-19. Profiled with immunoSEQ multiplex PCR; TCRdb holds only in-frame clones, not every one. The sample yields about 97,000 clones, approximately 90% seen once. Source material: peripheral blood. The receptors here all came from a man aged 55 to 69 with acute or convalescent COVID-19.

CDR3 in amino acids: CASSFEGNTEAFF. CDR3 nucleotides: TGCGCCAGCAGCTTCGAGGGGAACACTGAAGCTTTCTTT. The gene calls are TRBV5-1 and TRBJ1-1; no clear D. Germline lookup yields CDR1 SGHRS and CDR2 YFSETQ. The CDR3 runs to 13 residues. V was cut by 2 bases and J by 1 base, with 6 bases left in between.

The chain uses TRBV15 and TRBJ1-1, with no clear D. The V and J ends lost 9 bases and 0 bases respectively, with 8 bases between them. Germline CDR1 and CDR2: LNHNV and YYDKDF (reference sequence). CDR3 size: 12 residues. This chain's CDR3 is CATRRVNTEAFF. CDR3 sequence (DNA): TGTGCCACTCGGCGGGTGAACACTGAAGCTTTCTTT.

The chain combines TRBV11-2 with TRBJ1-2; no clear D gene. The CDR3 contains 13 residues. Per the germline V gene, CDR1 is SGHAT and CDR2 is FQNNGV. V gave up 4 bases and J gave up 8 bases, with 14 bases separating them. The CDR3 DNA reads as TGTGCCAGCAGCTCCCTAGAAGTGGTCGGCTACACCTTC. Its translation: CASSSLEVVGYTF.

The V gene is TRBV6-5, the J gene TRBJ2-5, with D perhaps matching TRBD2 (7 bases). This CDR3 comprises 15 residues. V was shortened by 7 bases and J by 4 bases, with 19 bases between the two germline ends. CDR1 and CDR2 from the germline V gene are MNHEY and SVGAGI. CDR3 loop: CASTVQGRDGETQYF. As DNA, the CDR3 is TGTGCCAGCACCGTTCAGGGGAGGGATGGAGAGACCCAGTACTTC.

This rearrangement joins TRBV2 to TRBJ1-1; D possibly corresponds to TRBD1 (6 bases). Between the trimmed V and J ends, which lost 6 bases and 1 base, there was a span of 18 bases. This CDR3 is built from 16 residues. Germline CDR1 reads SNHLY; CDR2 reads FYNNEI. CDR3 nucleotides: TGTGCCAGCAGCAAACAGGGATTAAGGACGAACACTGAAGCTTTCTTT. It codes for CASSKQGLRTNTEAFF.

CDR3 in amino acids: CASSPSGGGTEAFF. CDR3 DNA sequence: TGTGCCAGCTCACCATCAGGGGGCGGGACTGAAGCTTTCTTT. The chain joins TRBV18 to TRBJ1-1; the match to TRBD1 covers 8 bases. The germline gives CDR1 KGHSH, CDR2 LQKENI. V lost 2 bases to trimming and J lost 5 bases; unmatched junction nucleotides: 4. This CDR3 has 14 amino acids. Full variable domain (rest looked up from reference TRBV18 and TRBJ1-1): NAGVMQNPRHLVRRRGQEARLRCSPMKGHSHVYWYRQLPEEGLKFMVYLQKENIIDESGMPKERFSAEFPKEGPSILRIQQVVRGDSAAYFCASSPSGGGTEAFFGQGTRLTVV.

This chain uses TRBV5-1 with TRBJ2-3; D uncertain. Germline CDR1 SGHRS, CDR2 YFSETQ. The ends were cut back, 4 bases at V and 2 bases at J, with 11 bases in the middle. This CDR3 is built from 14 residues. For the CDR3, the DNA is TGCGCCAGCAGCCTAATTACTCCCACAGATACGCAGTATTTT. Its protein is CASSLITPTDTQYF.

This clone was seen a handful of times. V is TRBV24-1 and J is TRBJ2-5, with TRBD1 identical over 7 bases. This CDR3 contains 15 residues. V lost 9 bases, J lost 3 bases, and 12 bases stayed unmatched. Germline CDR1 reads KGHDR; CDR2 reads SFDVKD. CDR3 sequence: CATDPIRDSEETQYF. In DNA form, the CDR3 reads TGTGCCACCGACCCTATCCGGGACAGTGAAGAGACCCAGTACTTC.

The chain has TRBV5-1 and TRBJ1-1, with D possibly matching TRBD1 (5 bases). There are 15 residues in the CDR3. Trimming pared 0 bases from V and 1 base from J, leaving 10 bases between. Germline V gene lookup returns CDR1 SGHRS and CDR2 YFSETQ. The DNA of the CDR3 is TGCGCCAGCAGCTTGGCCTTGGGGGGGAACACTGAAGCTTTCTTT. Translated, it gives CASSLALGGNTEAFF.

The V gene is TRBV5-4, the J gene TRBJ2-1; 9 bases agree with TRBD2. The CDR3 has 15 amino acids. Per the germline V gene, CDR1 is SGHNT and CDR2 is YYREEE (reference sequence). J gave up 8 bases and V 4 bases, and 10 bases lay outside the gene matches. CDR3 sequence reads: CASSRGTGTSHEQFF. CDR3 in DNA: TGTGCCAGCAGCAGGGGGACCGGGACTAGCCATGAGCAGTTCTTC.

J is TRBJ1-6 and V is TRBV18; D possibly corresponds to TRBD1 (5 bases). The CDR3 covers 15 residues. Trimming cost V 3 bases and J 7 bases, with 13 bases left between them. Germline V gene sequence: CDR1 KGHSH, CDR2 LQKENI. The CDR3 spells CASSPSGTSNSPLHF. CDR3 DNA: TGTGCCAGCTCACCTTCCGGGACTTCGAATTCACCCCTCCACTTT.

The J gene is TRBJ2-2, the V gene TRBV9; D might be TRBD1 (6 bases). The V and J ends lost 4 bases and 1 base respectively, with 8 bases between them. The germline CDR1 and CDR2 sequences are SGDLS and YYNGEE. CDR3 length equals 14 residues. The DNA for the CDR3 is TGTGCCAGCAGCCAGACAGGGAACACCGGGGAGCTGTTTTTT. As protein: CASSQTGNTGELFF.

The CDR3 coding sequence is TGCGCCACCCGAAAGGGACTAGCGGGGGACCCCTACAATGAGCAGTTCTTC. Translation: CATRKGLAGDPYNEQFF. The genes are TRBV10-2 and TRBJ2-1, with 14 bases matching TRBD2. V gave up 10 bases and J gave up 2 bases; unmatched junction bases: 10. CDR1 WSHSY and CDR2 SAAADI come from the germline V gene. This CDR3 comprises 17 residues.

V gene TRBV6-5 combines with J gene TRBJ1-3; TRBD1 matches at 9 bases. There are 15 residues in the CDR3. Trimming took 10 bases from V and 0 from J; bases not matched to a gene: 7. Germline V CDR1 and CDR2: MNHEY, SVGAGI. The CDR3 here is CAIQPTGGSGNTIYF. The CDR3 coding sequence is TGTGCCATCCAGCCGACAGGGGGCTCTGGAAACACCATATATTTT.

The CDR3 region is CASSPLGGGNSPLHF. The CDR3 DNA follows: TGTGCCAGCAGTCCCTTGGGAGGGGGGAATTCACCCCTCCACTTT. The genes are TRBV27 and TRBJ1-6, with D possibly being TRBD1 (6 bases). Germline V lookup: CDR1 MNHEY, CDR2 SMNVEV (reference sequence). The CDR3 is 15 amino acids. With 5 bases removed from V and 7 bases from J, the gap between germline ends came to 15 bases.

Comment on this clone: Other DNA sequences in this specimen translate into the identical CDR3. The chain carries TRBV18 and TRBJ1-1; D is possibly TRBD1 (6 bases). This CDR3 has 13 amino acids. V was shortened by 5 bases and J by 1 base, with 8 bases between the two germline ends. CDR1 and CDR2 (germline): KGHSH, LQKENI. The chain's CDR3 is CASSSDRNTEAFF. CDR3 in DNA: TGTGCCAGCTCATCGGACAGGAACACTGAAGCTTTCTTT.

V usage is TRBV29-1 and J usage is TRBJ2-5; TRBD1 matches at 7 bases. Germline V lookup: CDR1 SQVTM, CDR2 ANQGSEA. With V trimmed by 6 bases and J by 5 bases, 12 bases remained unmatched. The CDR3 contains 14 residues. The DNA for the CDR3 is TGCAGCGTAGCGTTCACAGGGGTGCGGGAGACCCAGTACTTC. Translation: CSVAFTGVRETQYF.

The rearrangement joins TRBV3-1 (or the pseudogene TRBV3-2) to TRBJ1-1, with 7 nucleotides matching TRBD1. The CDR3 sequence is 13 residues long. Germline V CDR1 and CDR2: LGHDT, YNNKEL (reference sequence). J lost 9 bases, V lost 4 bases, and 8 bases had no gene match. CDR3 nucleotides: TGTGCCAGCAGCCGGGCCCCAGGGGGGAAAGCTTTCTTT. This gives the protein CASSRAPGGKAFF.

CDR3 sequence (DNA): TGTGCCAGCAGTTCCGGATGGGGCCAAAATCAGCCCCAGCATTTT. Its translation is CASSSGWGQNQPQHF. The rearrangement uses TRBV6-5 and TRBJ1-5; possibly TRBD1 for D (5 bases). The CDR3 loop spans 15 amino acids. Germline CDR1 reads MNHEY; CDR2 reads SVGAGI. The V end lost 4 bases, the J end lost 4 bases, and 14 bases lay between the germline ends.

The rearrangement links TRBV5-4 to TRBJ2-1; 7 positions match TRBD1. CDR1 is SGHNT and CDR2 is YYREEE in the germline V gene (reference sequence). V lost 6 bases to trimming and J lost 3 bases; unmatched junction nucleotides: 9. This CDR3 contains 15 residues. The CDR3 loop reads CASTSKGQLYNEQFF. The DNA for the CDR3 is TGTGCCAGCACCTCCAAGGGACAGCTCTACAATGAGCAGTTCTTC.

CDR3 in DNA: TGTGCCAGCAGCCATAACAGGGCCCGCTTTGGGGCCAACGTCCTGACTTTC. Its translation: CASSHNRARFGANVLTF. This chain links TRBV3-1 (or the pseudogene TRBV3-2) with TRBJ2-6, with D possibly TRBD1 on 6 matching bases. Per germline, CDR1 LGHDT and CDR2 YNNKEL (reference sequence). The CDR3 runs 17 residues. Between the trimmed V and J ends, which lost 3 bases and 3 bases, there was a span of 15 bases.

The rearrangement links TRBV27 to TRBJ1-2; no firm D call. Germline CDR1 is MNHEY and CDR2 is SMNVEV (reference sequence). The CDR3 consists of 13 residues. V lost 5 bases to trimming and J lost 8 bases, with 15 bases between them. CDR3 sequence: CASSPRQTGGYTF. DNA for the CDR3: TGTGCCAGCAGTCCCCGACAAACGGGGGGCTACACCTTC.